Below are 9 T cell receptor beta chains sequenced from a single sample in a study of cytomegalovirus exposure and HLA in healthy donors. Libraries were prepared by immunoSEQ multiplex PCR; TCRdb keeps only in-frame clonotypes and omits some of them. The data contain approximately 150,000 clones, 80% to 90% of them singletons. The sequenced sample consisted of PBMCs. Receptors originate from a woman aged 25 to 39 in good health and CMV-seronegative.

The J gene is TRBJ1-1, the V gene TRBV10-2, with TRBD1 identical over 8 bases. From germline, CDR1 is WSHSY and CDR2 SAAADI. The junction had 11 bases not matched to a gene; V was cut back by 5 bases and J by 0 bases. The CDR3 sequence is 17 residues long. The CDR3 here is CASSQGLLDRVNTEAFF. In nucleotides, the CDR3 is TGCGCCAGCAGTCAGGGGCTTTTGGACAGGGTGAACACTGAAGCTTTCTTT.

This clone was seen only a few times. V gene TRBV6-5 combines with J gene TRBJ1-2; a possible D gene is TRBD1 (5 bases). The ends were cut back, 6 bases at V and 6 bases at J, with 11 bases in the middle. Germline CDR1 MNHEY, CDR2 SVGAGI. There are 12 residues in the CDR3. The CDR3 nucleotides read TGTGCCAGCAGAAGGGGCAGAGATGGCTACACCTTC. Protein sequence: CASRRGRDGYTF.

The chain has TRBV6-1 and TRBJ2-2; D is unresolved. The V gene's germline CDR1 is MNHNS and CDR2 SASEGT. The germline V and J ends were trimmed by 3 bases and 3 bases, with 8 bases remaining between them. The CDR3 runs to 14 residues. CDR3 region: CASSDGHDTGELFF. The CDR3 nucleotides are TGTGCCAGCAGTGATGGCCACGACACCGGGGAGCTGTTTTTT.

The chain is built from TRBV6-1 and TRBJ2-1, with 8 bases that match TRBD2. Germline V gene data show CDR1 as MNHNS and CDR2 as SASEGT. The ends lost 6 bases at V and 7 bases at J; junction bases unmatched: 11. This CDR3 comprises 15 residues. CDR3 residues: CASRDEGGGSNEQFF. The CDR3 coding sequence is TGTGCCAGCAGGGACGAGGGCGGGGGGTCTAATGAGCAGTTCTTC.

This clone was detected only a few times. The chain joins TRBV12-5 to TRBJ2-2, with 13 bases aligning to TRBD2. Losses at the gene ends were 2 bases for V and 9 bases for J; bases not matched to a gene: 9. CDR1 LGHNT and CDR2 FRNRAP come from the germline V gene. The CDR3 is made up of 17 amino acids. The CDR3 region is CASGLNGLAGVRRELFF. The CDR3, as DNA: TGTGCTAGTGGTTTGAACGGACTAGCGGGGGTTCGGAGGGAGCTGTTTTTT.

This rearrangement joins TRBV19 to TRBJ1-6, with D unresolved. CDR1 is LNHDA, CDR2 SQIVND, per germline (reference sequence). V shed 3 bases and J shed 8 bases, with 5 bases lying between them. The CDR3 extends over 12 amino acids. In DNA form, the CDR3 reads TGTGCCAGTAGTATTGCGGATTCACCCCTCCACTTT. Translating it yields CASSIADSPLHF.

The chain couples TRBV4-1 to TRBJ1-5; D not certain. The CDR3 runs to 13 residues. CDR1 and CDR2 (germline): MGHRA, YSYEKL. V was trimmed by 1 base and J by 5 bases, leaving 6 bases between them. DNA for the CDR3: TGCGCCAGCAGCCAAGGAGTACATCAGCCCCAGCATTTT. It encodes CASSQGVHQPQHF.

V is TRBV27 and J is TRBJ1-5; D is undetermined. The CDR3 contains 14 residues. Germline V gene data show CDR1 as MNHEY and CDR2 as SMNVEV (reference sequence). Deletions cut 6 bases from V and 4 bases from J, with 13 bases between. CDR3 region: CASSPGSLNQPQHF. The CDR3 bases are TGTGCCAGCAGCCCGGGATCCTTGAATCAGCCCCAGCATTTT.

This chain uses TRBV7-9 with TRBJ1-2; possibly TRBD1 for D (5 bases). CDR3 length: 16 amino acids. Germline V gene lookup returns CDR1 SEHNR and CDR2 FQNEAQ (reference sequence). V was shortened by 5 bases and J by 3 bases, with 19 bases between the two germline ends. The chain's CDR3 is CASSPIGAGGDYGYTF. CDR3 DNA sequence: TGTGCCAGCAGCCCCATCGGTGCAGGAGGGGACTATGGCTACACCTTC.